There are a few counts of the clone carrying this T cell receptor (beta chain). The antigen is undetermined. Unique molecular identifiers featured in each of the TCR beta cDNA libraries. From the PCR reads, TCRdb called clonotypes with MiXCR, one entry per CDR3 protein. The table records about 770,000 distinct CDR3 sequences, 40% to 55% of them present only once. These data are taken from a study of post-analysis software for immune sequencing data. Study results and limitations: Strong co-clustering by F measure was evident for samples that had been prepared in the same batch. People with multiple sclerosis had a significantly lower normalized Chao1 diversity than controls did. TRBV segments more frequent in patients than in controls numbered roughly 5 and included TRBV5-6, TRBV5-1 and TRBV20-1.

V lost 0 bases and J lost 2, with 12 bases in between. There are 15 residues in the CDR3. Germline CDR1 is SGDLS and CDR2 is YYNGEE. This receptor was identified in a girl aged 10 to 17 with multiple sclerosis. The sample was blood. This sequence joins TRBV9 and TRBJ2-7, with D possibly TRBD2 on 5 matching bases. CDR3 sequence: CASSVGTVGPYEQYF. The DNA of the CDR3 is TGTGCCAGCAGCGTAGGGACTGTTGGGCCCTACGAGCAGTACTTC.